The 3 T cell receptor beta chains in this list originate from one sample, sequenced in a study of fetal regulatory T cell absence and autoimmunity (dated by TCRdb to the late 2010s). Library generation was performed with the immunoSEQ multiplex PCR assay. Here the immuneACCESS table is served through TCRdb, limited to in-frame sequences with V and J called. Missing clones are a known gap in these copies; in checked studies unresolved V genes cover under half, and the rest lacks a known reason. Here the sample has around 100,000 clones; less than 80% occur a single time. Of the sample, 2% falls within the top ten clones. Sample: pancreas tissue. All receptors derive from a male donor with IPEX syndrome.

This clone has only a few counts. DNA for the CDR3: TGTGCCAGCAGCTCATACAGGGGAATGAACACTGAAGCTTTCTTT. Translating gives CASSSYRGMNTEAFF. The chain carries TRBV5-4 and TRBJ1-1; TRBD1 aligns across 7 bases. The germline gives CDR1 SGHNT, CDR2 YYREEE (reference sequence). After removal of 3 bases from V and 0 bases from J, the junction contained 5 bases not matched to a gene. This CDR3 is 15 amino acids long.

The sample holds a few counts of this clone. The CDR3 nucleotides read TGTGCCAGCAGTTTATTTGCCACCGGGGAGCTGTTTTTT. Translated: CASSLFATGELFF. This rearrangement joins TRBV27 to TRBJ2-2; no clear D gene. Germline assignment: CDR1 MNHEY and CDR2 SMNVEV (reference sequence). Trimming left V 1 base short and J 4 bases short, with 4 bases between. The length of the CDR3 is 13 residues.

This chain connects TRBV4-1 to TRBJ2-3, with 9 nucleotides matching TRBD1. CDR1 and CDR2 (germline): MGHRA, YSYEKL. J was trimmed by 3 bases and V by 3 bases; bases with no gene match: 22. CDR3 length equals 21 residues. The CDR3 coding sequence is TGCGCCAGCAGCCACCGTATCCCGGGACAGGGCCTTGGGGGAGGGACAGATACGCAGTATTTT. The encoded protein is CASSHRIPGQGLGGGTDTQYF.